The 11 T cell receptor beta chains presented below share a single source sample, sequenced in a study of cytomegalovirus exposure and HLA in healthy donors. The PCR used 60 Vbeta and 13 Jbeta primers. Here immunoSEQ multiplex PCR was the method, and the copy in TCRdb shows in-frame clones only, minus some. The sample lists 100,000 to 150,000 clones, around 81% occurring once. The sample comprised PBMCs. These receptor sequences come from a female donor in good health and CMV-seronegative.

This chain joins TRBV2 and TRBJ1-1; the D gene is possibly TRBD1 (5 bases). Trimming cost V 3 bases and J 4 bases, with 12 bases left between them. The CDR3 covers 14 residues. Germline loops: CDR1 SNHLY, CDR2 FYNNEI. The CDR3 is CASSEEGWATEAFF. The CDR3 region has the DNA TGTGCCAGCAGTGAGGAGGGGTGGGCCACTGAAGCTTTCTTT.

V gene TRBV2 combines with J gene TRBJ2-5; the match to TRBD1 covers 9 bases. CDR1 is SNHLY, CDR2 FYNNEI, per germline. Germline trimming cut 4 bases from V and 1 base from J; bases unmatched to any gene: 1. The CDR3 is 14 amino acids. CDR3 sequence reads: CASSGGQGQETQYF. In DNA, the CDR3 is TGTGCCAGCAGTGGGGGACAGGGCCAAGAGACCCAGTACTTC.

The rearrangement links TRBV19 to TRBJ1-5, with TRBD1 matching 7 bases. The V and J ends lost 5 bases and 1 base, in that order; junction bases with no gene match: 8. This CDR3 spans 16 amino acids. Germline V gene data show CDR1 as LNHDA and CDR2 as SQIVND (reference sequence). The CDR3 protein is CASSAWTGPSNQPQHF. In DNA form, the CDR3 reads TGTGCCAGTAGTGCCTGGACAGGTCCGAGCAATCAGCCCCAGCATTTT.

The DNA of the CDR3 is TGTGCCACCAGTCTAGACAGGGGTGGCAATCAGCCCCAGCATTTT. Protein sequence: CATSLDRGGNQPQHF. The rearrangement uses TRBV15 and TRBJ1-5, with 8 positions matching TRBD1. The ends lost 6 bases at V and 2 bases at J; junction bases unmatched: 6. The CDR3 is 15 amino acids. From germline, CDR1 is LNHNV and CDR2 YYDKDF (reference sequence).

J is TRBJ2-1 and V is TRBV29-1; 8 nucleotides line up with TRBD1. V gave up 7 bases and J gave up 6 bases; unmatched junction bases: 8. The V gene's germline CDR1 is SQVTM and CDR2 ANQGSEA. CDR3 size: 13 residues. DNA of the CDR3: TGCAGCGCCTCAGGGGGCCCAGGCAATGAGCAGTTCTTC. It codes for CSASGGPGNEQFF.

The DNA for the CDR3 is TGTGCCAGCAGCGCAGGGGTGGATTCACCCCTCCACTTT. Its translation: CASSAGVDSPLHF. The chain links TRBV9 to TRBJ1-6; TRBD1 is a possible D gene (6 bases). V was clipped by 3 bases and J by 8 bases, with 9 bases between them. This CDR3 contains 13 residues. CDR1 is SGDLS, CDR2 YYNGEE, per germline.

The rearrangement links TRBV11-2 to TRBJ2-2, with 7 bases that match TRBD1. The junction had 5 bases not matched to a gene; V was cut back by 4 bases and J by 6 bases. The CDR3 sequence is 14 residues long. Germline V CDR1 and CDR2: SGHAT, FQNNGV. The CDR3 DNA sequence: TGTGCCAGCAGCTCCGACAGGGTCTCCGGGGAGCTGTTTTTT. Translating it yields CASSSDRVSGELFF.

The chain links TRBV7-9 to TRBJ2-5, with 9 bases identical to TRBD2. TRBJ2-7 matches the DNA end more closely, so the J call is doubtful. Germline CDR1 and CDR2: SEHNR and FQNEAQ (reference sequence). The CDR3 is made up of 14 amino acids. In DNA form, the CDR3 reads TGTGCCAGCAGCGAGGGACTAGCAGCCTACGAGCAGTACTTC. Encoded protein: CASSEGLAAYEQYF.

This clone was counted between two and nine times. The J gene is TRBJ1-4, the V gene TRBV6-1, with TRBD1 identical over 9 bases. From germline, CDR1 is MNHNS and CDR2 SASEGT. CDR3 length equals 15 residues. Unmatched junction bases numbered 10, after V lost 6 bases and J lost 8 bases. CDR3 coding DNA: TGTGCCAGCAGATCCCACGGGACAGGGTCCGAAAAACTGTTTTTT. Protein product: CASRSHGTGSEKLFF.

This chain uses TRBV18 with TRBJ2-5, with 7 bases lining up with TRBD1. The end of the DNA is better explained by TRBJ2-7, so the J call may be wrong. CDR3 length equals 15 residues. Germline loops: CDR1 KGHSH, CDR2 LQKENI. CDR3 DNA: TGTGCCAGCTCAACGGGACAGTTTGGCTCCTACGAGCAGTACTTC. It encodes CASSTGQFGSYEQYF.

The gene calls are TRBV7-9 and TRBJ1-4; TRBD1 agrees at 8 bases. Germline V lookup: CDR1 SEHNR, CDR2 FQNEAQ (reference sequence). CDR3 length: 14 residues. V shed 4 bases, J shed 8 bases, and the junction held 6 bases outside the gene matches. The CDR3 DNA reads as TGTGCCAGCAGCTCAGGGGGCGCTGTAGAAAAACTGTTTTTT. Protein: CASSSGGAVEKLFF.